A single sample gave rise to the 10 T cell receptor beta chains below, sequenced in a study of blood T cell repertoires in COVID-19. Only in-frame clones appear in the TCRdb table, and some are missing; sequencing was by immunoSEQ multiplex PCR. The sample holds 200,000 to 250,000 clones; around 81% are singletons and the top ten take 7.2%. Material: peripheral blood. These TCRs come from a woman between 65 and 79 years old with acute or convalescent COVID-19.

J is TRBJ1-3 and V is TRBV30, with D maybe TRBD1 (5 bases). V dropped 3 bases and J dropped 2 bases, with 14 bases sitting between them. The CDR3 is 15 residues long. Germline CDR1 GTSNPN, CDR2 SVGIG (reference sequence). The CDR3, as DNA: TGTGCCTGGAGCGGCCTTGGGACTGCTGGAAACACCATATATTTT. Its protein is CAWSGLGTAGNTIYF. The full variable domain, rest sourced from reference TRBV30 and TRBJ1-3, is SQTIHQWPATLVQPVGSPLSLECTVEGTSNPNLYWYRQAAGRGLQLLFYSVGIGQISSEVPQNLSASRPQDRQFILSSKKLLLSDSGFYLCAWSGLGTAGNTIYFGEGSWLTVV.

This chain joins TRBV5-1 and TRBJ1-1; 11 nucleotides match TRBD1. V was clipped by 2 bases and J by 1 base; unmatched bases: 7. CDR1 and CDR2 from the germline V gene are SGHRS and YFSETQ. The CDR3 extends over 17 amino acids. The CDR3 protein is CASSLSVGTGGNTEAFF. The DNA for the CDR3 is TGCGCCAGCAGCTTATCCGTTGGGACAGGGGGGAACACTGAAGCTTTCTTT.

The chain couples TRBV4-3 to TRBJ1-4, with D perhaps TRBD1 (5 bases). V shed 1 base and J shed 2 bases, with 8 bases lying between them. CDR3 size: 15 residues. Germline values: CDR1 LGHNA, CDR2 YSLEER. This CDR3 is CASSQAGATNEKLFF. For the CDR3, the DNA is TGCGCCAGCAGCCAAGCTGGGGCGACTAATGAAAAACTGTTTTTT.

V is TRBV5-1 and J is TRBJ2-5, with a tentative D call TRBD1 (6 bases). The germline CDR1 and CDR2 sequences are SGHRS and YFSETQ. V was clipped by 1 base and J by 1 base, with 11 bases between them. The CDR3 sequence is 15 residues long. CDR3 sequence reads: CASSLTGNPQETQYF. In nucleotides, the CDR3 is TGCGCCAGCAGCTTGACAGGGAACCCCCAAGAGACCCAGTACTTC.

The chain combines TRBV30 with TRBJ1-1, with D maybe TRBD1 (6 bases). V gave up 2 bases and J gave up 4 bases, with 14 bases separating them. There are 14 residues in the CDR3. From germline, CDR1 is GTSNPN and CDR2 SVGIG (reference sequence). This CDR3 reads CAWSLRGGSTEAFF. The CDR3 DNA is TGTGCCTGGAGTCTAAGGGGGGGATCCACTGAAGCTTTCTTT.

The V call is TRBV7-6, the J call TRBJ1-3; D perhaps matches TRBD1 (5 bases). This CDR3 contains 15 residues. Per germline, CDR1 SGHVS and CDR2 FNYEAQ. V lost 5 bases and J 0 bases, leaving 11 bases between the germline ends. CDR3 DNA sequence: TGTGCCAGCAGCGAGACGGGGGGCTCTGGAAACACCATATATTTT. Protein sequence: CASSETGGSGNTIYF.

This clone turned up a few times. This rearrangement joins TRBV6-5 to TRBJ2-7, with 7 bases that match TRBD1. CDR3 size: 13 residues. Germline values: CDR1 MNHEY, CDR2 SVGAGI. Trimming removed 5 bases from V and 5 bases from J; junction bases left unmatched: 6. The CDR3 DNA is TGTGCCAGCAGTCCCCGACAGGGCAACGAGCAGTACGTC. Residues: CASSPRQGNEQYV.

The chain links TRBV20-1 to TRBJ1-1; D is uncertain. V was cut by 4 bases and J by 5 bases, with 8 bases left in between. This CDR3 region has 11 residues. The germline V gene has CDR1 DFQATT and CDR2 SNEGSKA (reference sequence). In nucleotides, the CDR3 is TGCAGTGCTACCGGGAGGACTGAAGCTTTCTTT. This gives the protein CSATGRTEAFF.

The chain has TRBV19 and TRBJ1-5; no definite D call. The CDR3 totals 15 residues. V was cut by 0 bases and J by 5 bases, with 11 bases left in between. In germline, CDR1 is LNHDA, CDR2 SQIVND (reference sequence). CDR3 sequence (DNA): TGTGCCAGTAGTATAGACTCAGGCCTCTATCAGCCCCAGCATTTT. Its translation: CASSIDSGLYQPQHF.

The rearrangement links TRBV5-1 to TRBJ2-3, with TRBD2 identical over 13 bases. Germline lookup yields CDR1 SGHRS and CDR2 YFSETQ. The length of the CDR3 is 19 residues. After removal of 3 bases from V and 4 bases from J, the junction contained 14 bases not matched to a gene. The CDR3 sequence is CASSSRGLAGASAPDTQYF. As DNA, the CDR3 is TGCGCCAGCAGCTCCCGCGGACTAGCGGGGGCCTCCGCCCCAGATACGCAGTATTTT.